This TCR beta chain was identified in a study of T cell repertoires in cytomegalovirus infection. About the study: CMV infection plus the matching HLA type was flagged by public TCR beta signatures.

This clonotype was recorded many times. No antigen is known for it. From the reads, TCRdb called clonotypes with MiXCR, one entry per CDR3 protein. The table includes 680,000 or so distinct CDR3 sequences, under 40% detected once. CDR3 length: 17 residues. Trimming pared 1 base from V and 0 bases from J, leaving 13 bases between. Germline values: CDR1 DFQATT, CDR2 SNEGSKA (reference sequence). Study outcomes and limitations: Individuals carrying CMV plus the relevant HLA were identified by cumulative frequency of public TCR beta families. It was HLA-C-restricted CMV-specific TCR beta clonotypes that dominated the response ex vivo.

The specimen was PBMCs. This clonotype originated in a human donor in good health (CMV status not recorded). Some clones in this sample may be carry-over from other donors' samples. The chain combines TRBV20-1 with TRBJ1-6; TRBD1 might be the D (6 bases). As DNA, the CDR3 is TGCAGTGCTAGAGTAGAGGGGGAAAGCTCCTATAATTCACCCCTCCACTTT. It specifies CSARVEGESSYNSPLHF.